This T cell receptor (beta chain) emerged from a study of blood T cell repertoires in COVID-19. About the study: COVID-19 samples collected from the United States, Italy and Spain covered acute and convalescent phases. In each case, the material was cDNA or gDNA derived from T cells, B-cell-depleted T cells, or PBMCs.

Deletions cut 0 bases from V and 6 bases from J, with 13 bases between. This CDR3 has 15 residues. Germline CDR1 SGHDN, CDR2 FVKESK. In the authors' methods: Using reference gene primer amplification, nucleated cell counts were estimated. Clones were sequenced by immunoSEQ multiplex PCR, and TCRdb holds only the in-frame ones, with some missing. D and trimming were read from the DNA, whereas the V and J calls and clone size are those reported in that table. The sample contains 110,000 or so clones, 80% to 85% of which appear only once. Sequencing input: peripheral blood. The receptor comes from a woman of 80 years or more with acute or convalescent COVID-19. This chain uses TRBV14 with TRBJ2-3; the D gene is possibly TRBD2 (5 bases). CDR3 sequence: CASSQEQRPGDTQYF. As DNA, the CDR3 is TGTGCCAGCAGCCAAGAACAGCGGCCCGGGGATACGCAGTATTTT. The full variable domain, with the rest looked up from reference TRBV14 and TRBJ2-3, is EAGVTQFPSHSVIEKGQTVTLRCDPISGHDNLYWYRRVMGKEIKFLLHFVKESKQDESGMPNNRFLAERTGGTYSTLKVQPAELEDSGVYFCASSQEQRPGDTQYFGPGTRLTVL.